This entry lists 7 T cell receptor beta chains sequenced from one sample in a study of blood T cell repertoires in COVID-19. The assay was immunoSEQ multiplex PCR, and TCRdb's table has in-frame clones only and misses some. Counted here are some 42,000 clones, approximately 91% occurring once; the ten biggest clones make up about 0.4%. Sequencing was performed on peripheral blood. The receptors derive from a human donor in a cohort sampled during active COVID-19.

This chain links TRBV7-2 with TRBJ2-7; perhaps TRBD2 as D (6 bases). Germline CDR1 reads SGHTA; CDR2 reads FQGNSA. V gave up 5 bases and J gave up 3 bases, with 14 bases separating them. The CDR3 has 14 residues. In DNA, the CDR3 is TGTGCCAGCAGCCCATCCGGGGGACTCTACGAGCAGTACTTC. Its protein product is CASSPSGGLYEQYF.

The chain employs TRBV6-5 and TRBJ1-1, with D unclear. CDR1 is MNHEY and CDR2 is SVGAGI in the germline V gene. The CDR3 loop spans 15 amino acids. V was cut by 4 bases and J by 0 bases, with 12 bases left in between. CDR3 sequence (DNA): TGTGCCAGCAGTTTCCGACCTACAGTGAACACTGAAGCTTTCTTT. Protein product: CASSFRPTVNTEAFF.

J is TRBJ1-1 and V is TRBV4-3; D is uncertain. The CDR3 covers 15 residues. Germline V CDR1 and CDR2: LGHNA, YSLEER. The V end lost 1 base, the J end lost 7 bases, and 16 bases lay between the germline ends. CDR3 loop: CASSQGLGTSYEAFF. CDR3 DNA sequence: TGCGCCAGCAGCCAAGGGCTAGGCACCTCTTATGAAGCTTTCTTT.

This clone has only a few counts. The identical CDR3 is also encoded by other nucleotide sequences in the sample. The chain combines TRBV5-4 with TRBJ2-7; D perhaps matches TRBD1 (5 bases). The V gene's germline CDR1 is SGHNT and CDR2 YYREEE (reference sequence). The CDR3 loop spans 14 amino acids. Trimming cost V 0 bases and J 3 bases, with 10 bases left between them. The CDR3 DNA sequence: TGTGCCAGCAGCTTGGCAGGCCAGGGCTACGAGCAGTACTTC. Encoded protein: CASSLAGQGYEQYF.

The rearrangement links TRBV4-3 to TRBJ2-7; TRBD1 matches at 11 bases. The CDR3 length is 15 residues. With 4 bases clipped from V and 4 bases from J, the junction kept 6 bases outside the gene matches. Germline V gives CDR1 LGHNA, CDR2 YSLEER. The CDR3 nucleotides read TGCGCCAGCAGCCCTGGGACAGGGGGTGGGTACGAGCAGTACTTC. Encoded protein: CASSPGTGGGYEQYF.

The chain links TRBV5-1 to TRBJ2-5; 7 nucleotides line up with TRBD2. This CDR3 region has 14 residues. Germline lookup yields CDR1 SGHRS and CDR2 YFSETQ. J lost 3 bases, V lost 0 bases, and 2 bases had no gene match. CDR3 nucleotide sequence: TGCGCCAGCAGCTTGGTTGGGACTAAAGAGACCCAGTACTTC. Translation: CASSLVGTKETQYF. The complete variable domain, with remaining parts taken from reference TRBV5-1 and TRBJ2-5, reads KAGVTQTPRYLIKTRGQQVTLSCSPISGHRSVSWYQQTPGQGLQFLFEYFSETQRNKGNFPGRFSGRQFSNSRSEMNVSTLELGDSALYLCASSLVGTKETQYFGPGTRLLVL.

The chain recombines TRBV6-2 or TRBV6-3 with TRBJ1-2; D may be TRBD1 (5 bases). The germline V gene encodes CDR1 MNHEY and CDR2 SVGEGT. The CDR3 extends over 15 amino acids. The V end lost 4 bases, the J end lost 3 bases, and 15 bases lay between the germline ends. CDR3 residues: CASSSLGGTYYGYTF. The CDR3 DNA is TGTGCCAGCAGTTCCCTCGGAGGGACTTACTATGGCTACACCTTC.